This T cell receptor beta chain was sequenced for a study of blood T cell repertoires in COVID-19 (TCRdb year 2020). Background on the whole study: Samples covering the acute and convalescent phases of COVID-19 were provided by collaborators in the United States, Italy and Spain. The material from the prospective study consisted of cDNA or gDNA derived from T cells, B-cell-depleted T cells, or PBMCs. The repertoires were released in a freely available public database meant as a resource for research on the immune response to SARS-CoV-2. The dataset comprised deeply sampled blood TCRbeta repertoires from subjects exposed to, actively infected with, or recovered from COVID-19. The samples were drawn from two sources: the first 160 participants of the ongoing ImmuneRACE study, and 950 to 1,500 subjects contributed by 6 global collaborators. Where available, HLA class I and class II types were taken from metadata supplied by the sample provider and were not determined by assay-based typing. A de-identified subject ID, COVID-19 status, age in years and sex were almost always included in the sample metadata. Here is what the overall study found, with its caveats: How much clinical and demographic metadata was included differed by source and by participant, and the metadata was provided uncurated.

The junction shows trimming of 4 bases on V and 10 bases on J, and the gene matches do not reach 16 bases of it. In the germline V gene, CDR1 corresponds to SGHDT and CDR2 to YYEEEE. CDR3 length: 17 amino acids, cysteine to phenylalanine. The entry retains the CDR3 DNA only, 51 bases that are in frame from base 1. This clone has more than one count but fewer than ten. Its antigen remains undetermined. No base quality information exists; no much larger clone differs at one position. TCRbeta CDR3 regions were amplified from genomic DNA by means of the immunoSEQ Assay, a bias-controlled multiplex PCR. The paper's processing steps were these. The number of nucleated cells in each sample was estimated from the amplification of reference gene primers within the assay. To quantify the absolute abundance of each unique TCRbeta CDR3 rearrangement, sequence reads were collapsed and filtered. For each sample, productive Simpson clonality was calculated by taking the square root of Simpson's diversity index across productive rearrangements. The table comes from immuneACCESS by way of TCRdb, which keeps in-frame sequences with V and J called. Part of the clones is missing from these tables; in studies checked, under half for an unresolved V gene and the rest for unknown reasons. Clone size and the V and J calls come from that table; the DNA yielded D and trimming. This sample comprises about 250,000 clones, 75% to 90% of them detected only once. Around 3% of the sample is taken by the ten largest.

The collaborating institutions used their own protocols to collect whole blood in K2EDTA tubes. For TCRbeta analysis, collaborators shipped samples as frozen whole blood, isolated PBMCs, or DNA extracted from either of those sample types. Sequenced material: peripheral blood. The origin of this receptor is a woman in her twenties or thirties with active or convalescent COVID-19. The chain is assembled from TRBV5-6 and TRBJ1-6, with TRBD1 identical over 8 junction bases. The CDR3 reads as follows: CASSVGDRPGMGSPLHF. The sequence in DNA is TGTGCCAGCAGCGTTGGGGACAGGCCAGGGATGGGGTCACCCCTCCACTTT. Joined to the reference TRBV5-6 and TRBJ1-6 proteins, this CDR3 gives the full variable domain: DAGVTQSPTHLIKTRGQQVTLRCSPKSGHDTVSWYQQALGQGPQFIFQYYEEEERQRGNFPDRFSGHQFPNYSSELNVNALLLGDSALYLCASSVGDRPGMGSPLHFGNGTRLTVT.